What follows is one T cell receptor beta chain and its context. The entry originates in a study of shared clonotypes between healthy human individuals. Germline V CDR1 and CDR2: MNHEY, SVGAGI. The CDR3 is 13 amino acids. V was shortened by 2 bases and J by 6 bases, with 11 bases between the two germline ends. Data came from immunoSEQ multiplex PCR; TCRdb stores just in-frame clones and leaves some out. Among about 2 million clones listed, about 95% were seen once. Naive CD8 populations comprised CD45RO-negative cells positively selected for CCR7, excluding terminally differentiated effector memory CD45RA+ cells.

This sequence originates from a man between 18 and 35 years old in good health. The sample consisted of naive CD8+ T cells sorted from blood. This sequence joins TRBV6-5 and TRBJ2-7; weak D call: TRBD1 (5 bases). Here the CDR3 reads CASSYGAGLEQYF. In nucleotides, the CDR3 is TGTGCCAGCAGTTACGGGGCAGGGCTCGAGCAGTACTTC.